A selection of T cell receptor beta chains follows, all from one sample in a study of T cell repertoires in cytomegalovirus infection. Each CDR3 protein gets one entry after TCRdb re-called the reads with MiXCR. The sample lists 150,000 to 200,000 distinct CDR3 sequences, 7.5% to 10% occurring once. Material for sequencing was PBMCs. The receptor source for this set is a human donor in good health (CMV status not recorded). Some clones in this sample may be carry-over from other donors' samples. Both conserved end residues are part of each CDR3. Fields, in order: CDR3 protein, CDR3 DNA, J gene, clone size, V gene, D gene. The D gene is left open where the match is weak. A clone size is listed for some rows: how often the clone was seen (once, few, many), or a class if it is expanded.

CASSRQGDMTDTQYF | TGTGCCAGCAGCCGACAGGGCGATATGACAGATACGCAGTATTTT | TRBJ2-3 | many | TRBV14 | TRBD1
CATGPRESSYEQYF | TGTGCCACCGGGCCGCGGGAAAGCTCCTACGAGCAGTACTTC | TRBJ2-7 | many | TRBV24-1 | NA
CASSAQGLGYTF | TGTGCCAGCAGCGCCCAGGGCCTCGGCTACACCTTC | TRBJ1-2 | many | TRBV7-2 | NA
CASSFDRGETQYF | TGTGCCAGCAGCTTCGACAGGGGCGAGACCCAGTACTTC | TRBJ2-5 | few | TRBV11-2 | TRBD1
CASSHLWTVSGSPLHF | TGTGCCAGCAGCCACCTCTGGACAGTCTCGGGCTCACCCCTCCACTTT | TRBJ1-6 | many | TRBV14 | NA
CASSGRQGVGLVASPLHF | TGTGCCAGCAGCGGAAGACAGGGGGTAGGCCTTGTTGCTTCACCCCTCCACTTT | TRBJ1-6 | few | TRBV9 | TRBD1
CASSLGNRRISGNTIYF | TGTGCCAGCAGTTTAGGTAACAGAAGAATCTCTGGAAACACCATATATTTT | TRBJ1-3 | few | TRBV12-3/TRBV12-4 | NA
CASSTTGADGYTF | TGTGCCAGCAGCACGACAGGGGCAGATGGCTACACCTTC | TRBJ1-2 | many | TRBV7-2 | TRBD1
CASSLGLAGGPNTDTQYF | TGTGCCAGCAGCTTAGGACTAGCGGGAGGCCCCAACACAGATACGCAGTATTTT | TRBJ2-3 | NA | TRBV5-4 | TRBD2
CASSSPQQRNSPLHF | TGTGCCAGCAGCTCTCCGCAGCAAAGGAATTCACCCCTCCACTTT | TRBJ1-6 | many | TRBV7-2 | NA
CASSLWAGGTSANQPQHF | TGTGCCAGCAGCTTATGGGCGGGGGGGACCTCTGCCAATCAGCCCCAGCATTTT | TRBJ1-5 | many | TRBV7-2 | NA
CASSPQGANTEAFF | TGTGCCAGCAGCCCGCAGGGCGCGAACACTGAAGCTTTCTTT | TRBJ1-1 | many | TRBV7-2 | NA
CASSSDRVGQPQHF | TGTGCCAGCAGCTCGGACAGGGTAGGACAGCCCCAGCATTTT | TRBJ1-5 | NA | TRBV7-2 | TRBD1
CASSHGAYGYTF | TGTGCCAGCAGCCACGGGGCTTATGGCTACACCTTC | TRBJ1-2 | NA | TRBV7-8 | NA
CASSVGLAGGPNEQFF | TGTGCCAGCAGCGTCGGACTAGCGGGAGGGCCGAATGAGCAGTTCTTC | TRBJ2-1 | NA | TRBV9 | TRBD2
CASSPAGTAYEQYF | TGTGCCAGCAGCCCCGCCGGGACAGCCTACGAGCAGTACTTC | TRBJ2-7 | many | TRBV7-3 | TRBD1
CASSPPGGQANVLTF | TGTGCCAGCAGTCCTCCGGGGGGCCAGGCCAACGTCCTGACTTTC | TRBJ2-6 | many | TRBV28 | NA
CASSHLQGGYTF | TGTGCCAGCAGCCATCTACAGGGGGGCTACACCTTC | TRBJ1-2 | few | TRBV3-1 | TRBD1
CANSDSGNTIYF | TGTGCCAACTCCGACTCTGGAAACACCATATATTTT | TRBJ1-3 | NA | TRBV7-8 | NA
CASSLGLAGIYEQYF | TGTGCCAGCAGCTTGGGACTAGCGGGTATCTACGAGCAGTACTTC | TRBJ2-7 | NA | TRBV6-2/TRBV6-3 | TRBD2
CASSLPVGGGLRTGELFF | TGTGCCAGCAGCTTACCCGTAGGGGGCGGGTTGAGGACCGGGGAGCTGTTTTTT | TRBJ2-2 | few | TRBV5-4 | TRBD1
CASSLRGQGEKLFF | TGTGCCAGCAGTTTACGGGGGCAAGGGGAAAAACTGTTTTTT | TRBJ1-4 | NA | TRBV12-3/TRBV12-4 | NA
CASLWGAGVTEAFF | TGTGCCAGTCTATGGGGGGCGGGGGTTACTGAAGCTTTCTTT | TRBJ1-1 | few | TRBV12-3/TRBV12-4 | NA
CASSVGQGFGETQYF | TGTGCCAGCAGCGTCGGACAGGGGTTTGGAGAGACCCAGTACTTC | TRBJ2-5 | many | TRBV7-2 | TRBD1
CASSLGKVDTQYF | TGTGCCAGCAGCTTAGGAAAGGTGGATACGCAGTATTTT | TRBJ2-3 | many | TRBV7-2 | NA
CASSKEYRGGDTGELFF | TGTGCCAGCAGCAAAGAATACAGGGGCGGGGACACCGGGGAGCTGTTTTTT | TRBJ2-2 | NA | TRBV14 | NA
CASSLGQGTGANVLTF | TGTGCCAGCAGCCTGGGACAGGGGACTGGGGCCAACGTCCTGACTTTC | TRBJ2-6 | many | TRBV7-2 | TRBD1
CASSLRLGQGYGYTF | TGTGCCAGCAGCTTAAGGCTCGGACAGGGATATGGCTACACCTTC | TRBJ1-2 | many | TRBV11-2 | TRBD1
CASSKTEYNEQFF | TGCGCCAGCAGCAAGACAGAGTACAATGAGCAGTTCTTC | TRBJ2-1 | many | TRBV5-1 | NA
CASSEGGFAWETQYF | TGTGCCAGCAGTGAAGGGGGCTTCGCTTGGGAGACCCAGTACTTC | TRBJ2-5 | many | TRBV2 | NA
CSVEVTGQSYGYTF | TGCAGCGTTGAAGTGACAGGGCAGAGCTATGGCTACACCTTC | TRBJ1-2 | many | TRBV29-1 | TRBD1
CSVAQGISYEQYF | TGCAGCGTTGCACAGGGGATTTCCTACGAGCAGTACTTC | TRBJ2-7 | few | TRBV29-1 | TRBD1
CASSLAGGGLGSYEQYF | TGTGCCAGCAGCTTAGCAGGGGGGGGGTTAGGTTCCTACGAGCAGTACTTC | TRBJ2-7 | NA | TRBV7-6 | NA
CASSEARSNTGELFF | TGTGCCAGCAGTGAAGCGCGGTCGAACACCGGGGAGCTGTTTTTT | TRBJ2-2 | few | TRBV2 | NA
CASSTGALYSNQPQHF | TGTGCCAGCAGCACCGGGGCCCTTTATAGCAATCAGCCCCAGCATTTT | TRBJ1-5 | few | TRBV5-6 | NA
CASSFERELGNEQFF | TGTGCCAGCAGTTTCGAGCGGGAGCTAGGCAATGAGCAGTTCTTC | TRBJ2-1 | many | TRBV28 | TRBD2
CASSLGPPGDTYEQYF | TGTGCCAGCAGCTTAGGCCCCCCAGGGGACACCTACGAGCAGTACTTC | TRBJ2-7 | many | TRBV7-8 | NA
CASSLEIAGGPGNEQFF | TGTGCCAGCAGCTTAGAAATAGCGGGAGGGCCGGGCAATGAGCAGTTCTTC | TRBJ2-1 | many | TRBV11-2 | TRBD2